This record concerns one TCR beta chain sequence. This sample was included in a study of siplizumab effects on memory and regulatory T cells. The germline CDR1 and CDR2 sequences are ENHRY and SYGVKD. The CDR3 extends over 16 amino acids. V was clipped by 6 bases and J by 3 bases; unmatched bases: 8. Method: immunoSEQ multiplex PCR; TCRdb's copy keeps in-frame clones and lacks some. The sample lists approximately 100,000 clones; 93% were seen once. The chain combines TRBV10-3 with TRBJ2-2; the match to TRBD1 covers 9 bases. The receptor was derived from a human donor in good health. What was sequenced was Tregs sorted from blood. CDR3 sequence reads: CAIRNTGTGHTGELFF. CDR3 DNA sequence: TGTGCCATCAGGAACACCGGGACAGGGCACACCGGGGAGCTGTTTTTT.